Shown below are 20 T cell receptor beta chains from a single sample sequenced in a study of cytomegalovirus exposure and HLA in healthy donors. Vbeta (60) and Jbeta (13) primers were used in the PCR. The table came from immunoSEQ multiplex PCR; TCRdb's copy has only in-frame clones and leaves some out. The sample lists approximately 160,000 clones, roughly 80% seen once, with 4.9% in the top ten. Sequencing was performed on PBMCs. These receptors all come from a male donor in good health and CMV-seronegative.

The chain employs TRBV6-1 and TRBJ2-5; TRBD2 might be the D (6 bases). TRBJ2-7 matches the DNA end more closely, so the J call is doubtful. The CDR3 extends over 15 amino acids. CDR1 is MNHNS, CDR2 SASEGT, per germline. Here the CDR3 DNA reads TGTGCCAGCATTGCGGGGTACGGTCTATCCTACGAGCAGTACTTC. This codes for CASIAGYGLSYEQYF.

V gene TRBV2 combines with J gene TRBJ2-5, with 7 bases identical to TRBD1. Judging by the DNA end, TRBJ2-7 fits better; the J call may be wrong. Germline loops: CDR1 SNHLY, CDR2 FYNNEI. The CDR3 covers 11 residues. The CDR3 loop reads CASGTAYEQYF. The CDR3 DNA follows: TGTGCCAGCGGGACAGCCTACGAGCAGTACTTC.

Points on this clone: The sample holds other DNA sequences that translate to the same CDR3. The chain has TRBV19 and TRBJ2-6; TRBD2 might be the D (5 bases). V was pared by 0 bases and J by 1 base, with 7 bases between. Per the germline V gene, CDR1 is LNHDA and CDR2 is SQIVND (reference sequence). The CDR3 spans 16 residues. CDR3 residues: CASSIESGSGANVLTF. For the CDR3, the DNA is TGTGCCAGTAGTATAGAGTCGGGGTCTGGGGCCAACGTCCTGACTTTC.

The J gene is TRBJ2-7, the V gene TRBV7-2, with D unclear. This CDR3 region has 15 residues. Germline CDR1 and CDR2: SGHTA and FQGNSA. V was clipped by 1 base and J by 2 bases, with 12 bases between them. This CDR3 is CASSLGGAQTYEQYF. CDR3 DNA sequence: TGTGCCAGCAGCTTAGGAGGAGCTCAGACCTACGAGCAGTACTTC.

This clone was seen a handful of times. The chain is built from TRBV6-6 and TRBJ2-7, with 7 nucleotides matching TRBD2. The CDR3 runs 13 residues. V dropped 6 bases and J dropped 2; count of bases not matched to a gene: 4. Germline values: CDR1 MNHNY, CDR2 SVGAGI (reference sequence). The DNA for the CDR3 is TGTGCCAGCAGACTAGCGTCACCCTACGAGCAGTACTTC. Its translation: CASRLASPYEQYF.

The rearrangement joins TRBV28 to TRBJ1-2; D not resolved. In germline, CDR1 is MDHEN, CDR2 SYDVKM. The CDR3 has 15 residues. Trimming took 6 bases from V and 4 from J, leaving 18 bases between them. DNA of the CDR3: TGTGCCAGCAGCTGGGCATTCGAGGGCACCTATGGCTACACCTTC. Residues: CASSWAFEGTYGYTF.

This clone was counted a few times. The chain joins TRBV2 to TRBJ2-3; D ambiguous. Trimming shortened V by 4 bases and J by 3 bases, and 11 bases separated the two germline ends. The CDR3 loop spans 14 amino acids. In germline, CDR1 is SNHLY, CDR2 FYNNEI. The CDR3 nucleotides are TGTGCCAGCAGTGGGCAGGTAAAGACAGATACGCAGTATTTT. Its translation is CASSGQVKTDTQYF.

The genes are TRBV4-1 and TRBJ2-7; D perhaps matches TRBD2 (6 bases). V was clipped by 5 bases and J by 2 bases, with 13 bases between them. Germline V gene sequence: CDR1 MGHRA, CDR2 YSYEKL. The CDR3 is made up of 14 amino acids. CDR3 in amino acids: CASSDGAGPYEQYF. Written as DNA, the CDR3 is TGCGCCAGCAGCGACGGGGCGGGGCCCTACGAGCAGTACTTC.

This chain connects TRBV9 to TRBJ2-5; 7 bases map to TRBD2. This CDR3 is built from 12 residues. CDR1 and CDR2 from the germline V gene are SGDLS and YYNGEE. Germline trimming cut 2 bases from V and 5 bases from J; bases unmatched to any gene: 0. CDR3: CASSVRGETQYF. As DNA, the CDR3 is TGTGCCAGCAGCGTGCGGGGGGAGACCCAGTACTTC.

This clone was picked up one time. This chain joins TRBV11-1 and TRBJ2-7, with 9 bases fitting TRBD2. After removal of 1 base from V and 4 bases from J, the junction contained 8 bases not matched to a gene. This CDR3 comprises 16 residues. Germline lookup yields CDR1 SGHAT and CDR2 FQDESV (reference sequence). The CDR3 sequence is CASSLVVAGVRYEQYF. The CDR3 DNA sequence: TGTGCCAGCAGCTTAGTTGTAGCGGGAGTCCGGTACGAGCAGTACTTC.

A word on this clone: At one of its ends the junction is not consistent with the germline gene, which may arise from a read error. The V call is TRBV6-1, the J call TRBJ1-1; D possibly corresponds to TRBD1 (5 bases). Germline V gene sequence: CDR1 MNHNS, CDR2 SASEGT. This CDR3 is built from 12 residues. The CDR3 nucleotides read TGTGCCAGCAGCGATCCAGACAGATCGAAGGTGTTT. Translated, it gives CASSDPDRSKVF.

The chain joins TRBV27 to TRBJ2-7; TRBD2 aligns across 10 bases. Germline assignment: CDR1 MNHEY and CDR2 SMNVEV (reference sequence). V dropped 3 bases and J dropped 3; count of bases not matched to a gene: 2. CDR3 size: 14 residues. The CDR3: CASSFLAGVYEQYF. The CDR3 DNA is TGTGCCAGCAGTTTTCTAGCGGGAGTCTACGAGCAGTACTTC.

V is TRBV28 and J is TRBJ1-1, with D maybe TRBD1 (5 bases). Trimming left V 8 bases short and J 3 bases short, with 16 bases between. This CDR3 region has 14 residues. Germline CDR1 and CDR2: MDHEN and SYDVKM. CDR3 loop: CASASGGYDTEAFF. DNA of the CDR3: TGTGCCAGCGCATCGGGGGGGTACGACACTGAAGCTTTCTTT.

The V and J genes are TRBV5-1 and TRBJ1-3; 7 nucleotides agree with TRBD1. V lost 4 bases to trimming and J lost 1 base; unmatched junction nucleotides: 5. The germline V gene encodes CDR1 SGHRS and CDR2 YFSETQ. This CDR3 comprises 15 residues. CDR3 residues: CASSLTGVSGNTIYF. DNA of the CDR3: TGCGCCAGCAGCCTTACAGGGGTTTCTGGAAACACCATATATTTT.

As regards this clone: Other nucleotide sequences in the sample specify the same CDR3. J is TRBJ1-5 and V is TRBV5-1, with D unresolved. Trimming cost V 2 bases and J 0 bases, with 3 bases left between them. CDR1 and CDR2 from the germline V gene are SGHRS and YFSETQ. This CDR3 is built from 13 residues. Here the CDR3 DNA reads TGCGCCAGCAGCTTATATAGCAATCAGCCCCAGCATTTT. This gives the protein CASSLYSNQPQHF.

The chain couples TRBV2 to TRBJ1-3; weak D call: TRBD1 (5 bases). There are 16 residues in the CDR3. Germline lookup yields CDR1 SNHLY and CDR2 FYNNEI. The V gene lost 1 base and the J gene lost 4 bases, with 14 bases spanning the gap. The CDR3 loop is CASSEELRTSGNTIYF. CDR3 sequence (DNA): TGTGCCAGCAGTGAAGAACTCAGGACATCAGGAAACACCATATATTTT. Drawing the rest from reference TRBV2 and TRBJ1-3, the complete variable domain is EPEVTQTPSHQVTQMGQEVILRCVPISNHLYFYWYRQILGQKVEFLVSFYNNEISEKSEIFDDQFSVERPDGSNFTLKIRSTKLEDSAMYFCASSEELRTSGNTIYFGEGSWLTVV.

This clone came up a few times. The chain is built from TRBV28 and TRBJ1-5; tentatively, D is TRBD1 (5 bases). The length of the CDR3 is 15 residues. The V gene lost 5 bases and the J gene lost 7 bases, with 18 bases spanning the gap. The germline gives CDR1 MDHEN, CDR2 SYDVKM. CDR3 bases: TGTGCCAGCAGTGGTCCGGGGGGGTCGGGGCAGCCCCAGCATTTT. The encoded protein is CASSGPGGSGQPQHF.

The rearrangement links TRBV6-4 to TRBJ1-1; 7 bases agree with TRBD1. Germline values: CDR1 MRHNA, CDR2 SNTAGT. The CDR3 has 13 residues. V shed 0 bases, J shed 9 bases, and the junction held 4 bases outside the gene matches. The CDR3 DNA sequence: TGTGCCAGCAGTGACTCCGGCAGGGGGAAAGCTTTCTTT. Protein: CASSDSGRGKAFF.

This clone was counted a single time. V gene TRBV6-1 combines with J gene TRBJ2-5; D ambiguous. Matching the DNA end better, TRBJ2-7 makes the J call doubtful. The CDR3 spans 9 residues. The V gene's germline CDR1 is MNHNS and CDR2 SASEGT. The CDR3 DNA sequence: TGTGCCCCGTTCTACGAGCAGTACTTC. Protein product: CAPFYEQYF.

The V and J genes are TRBV27 and TRBJ2-7; TRBD1 is a possible D gene (6 bases). This CDR3 is 14 amino acids long. With 6 bases removed from V and 2 bases from J, the gap between germline ends came to 14 bases. Per germline, CDR1 MNHEY and CDR2 SMNVEV (reference sequence). The CDR3 here is CASRPGQSPYEQYF. For the CDR3, the DNA is TGTGCCAGCAGACCGGGACAAAGCCCCTACGAGCAGTACTTC.